This T cell receptor (beta chain) was obtained from a study of cytomegalovirus exposure and HLA in healthy donors. Donors in the study were healthy people who gave bone marrow. V was clipped by 4 bases and J by 1 base, with 14 bases between them. The CDR3 contains 15 residues. Germline V gene sequence: CDR1 SGHDT, CDR2 YYEEEE. The primer mix had 60 Vbeta and 13 Jbeta primers. Some clones are missing from TCRdb's copy, which holds only in-frame ones; the method was immunoSEQ multiplex PCR. This table holds around 50,000 clones. V gene TRBV5-6 combines with J gene TRBJ1-1; D gene unclear. The specimen was PBMCs. This TCR derives from a middle-aged woman in good health and CMV-seronegative. The CDR3: CASSPMGSWNTEAFF. The CDR3 nucleotides read TGTGCCAGCAGCCCTATGGGCTCCTGGAACACTGAAGCTTTCTTT.